This T cell receptor (beta chain) was recorded in a study of T cell responses to AZD1222 COVID-19 vaccine. Overall study results and limits: Among the donors, most were white British and more were female, and clonal diversity was possibly underestimated.

The CDR3 is 13 residues long. V was cut by 2 bases and J by 4 bases, with 8 bases left in between. The germline gives CDR1 SGHVS, CDR2 FNYEAQ. Sequenced by immunoSEQ multiplex PCR; TCRdb stores in-frame clones only, minus some. The repertoire has tens of thousands of clones, roughly 87% of them found once; the top ten carry roughly 5.2%. A remark on this clone: Its antigen is still unknown.

This receptor was taken from an adult in good health. The chain couples TRBV7-6 to TRBJ1-2, with D perhaps TRBD1 (5 bases). The input for sequencing was peripheral blood, taken on day 0 of AZD1222 vaccination. CDR3 in DNA: TGTGCCAGCAGCTTAACAGGCGGCTATGGCTACACCTTC. This gives the protein CASSLTGGYGYTF.